The clone carrying this TCR beta chain has a handful of counts. Its matching antigen is unknown. Generated by immunoSEQ multiplex PCR, the TCRdb table keeps only in-frame clones and is missing some. The data hold approximately 100,000 clones, with around 96% observed a single time. The data were obtained in a study of T cell responses to AZD1222 COVID-19 vaccine. Notes on the study in general: Spike-spanning, vaccine-associated CD4 TCRs were dominant at 160-218 and 743-854. AZD1222 recipients seropositive at baseline numbered only six. Variant regions that are unmutated are reportedly the target of nearly half of spike-specific TCRs. Donors were largely white British and mainly female; clonal diversity was possibly underestimated.

V shed 0 bases and J shed 7 bases, with 13 bases lying between them. The length of the CDR3 is 14 residues. The germline V gene encodes CDR1 GTSNPN and CDR2 SVGIG (reference sequence). The sample here was peripheral blood, taken on day 0 of AZD1222 vaccination. The rearrangement uses TRBV30 and TRBJ1-5, with D unresolved. This sequence was found in an adult in good health. The DNA of the CDR3 is TGTGCCTGGAGTGTAACTAACCACGAACAGCCCCAGCATTTT. It specifies CAWSVTNHEQPQHF. The variable domain in full, with the rest retrieved from reference TRBV30 and TRBJ1-5, is SQTIHQWPATLVQPVGSPLSLECTVEGTSNPNLYWYRQAAGRGLQLLFYSVGIGQISSEVPQNLSASRPQDRQFILSSKKLLLSDSGFYLCAWSVTNHEQPQHFGDGTRLSIL.